The T cell receptor beta chain described here comes from a study of cytomegalovirus exposure and HLA in healthy donors. PCR amplification relied on 60 Vbeta primers (plus 13 Jbeta primers). TCRdb keeps only in-frame clones here, not all; method: immunoSEQ multiplex PCR. This table has roughly 90,000 clones, roughly 72% appearing once. The material sequenced was PBMCs. This TCR derives from a man aged 25-40 years in good health and CMV-seropositive.

In DNA form, the CDR3 reads TGTGCCAGTAGTATTAGAGATACGCAGTATTTT. This sequence encodes CASSIRDTQYF. This rearrangement joins TRBV19 to TRBJ2-3; D gene uncertain. CDR3 length: 11 residues. Germline CDR1 LNHDA, CDR2 SQIVND (reference sequence). Between the trimmed V and J ends, which lost 3 bases and 5 bases, there was a span of 3 bases.